This T cell receptor (beta chain) was sequenced in a study of blood T cell repertoires in COVID-19 (dated by TCRdb to about 2020). With respect to the entire study: Samples covering the acute and convalescent phases of COVID-19 were provided by collaborators in the United States, Italy and Spain. Where available, HLA class I and class II types were taken from metadata supplied by the sample provider and were not determined by assay-based typing. The material from the prospective study consisted of cDNA or gDNA derived from T cells, B-cell-depleted T cells, or PBMCs. Samples came from the ongoing ImmuneRACE study (first 160 participants) plus 1,254 subjects from 6 global collaborators. The repertoires were made available in a free public database intended to serve as a resource for research on the immune response to SARS-CoV-2. Sample metadata almost always included a de-identified subject ID, COVID-19 status, age in years and sex. The dataset comprised deeply sampled blood TCRbeta repertoires from subjects exposed to, actively infected with, or recovered from COVID-19.

Participants in the prospective study were enrolled through a virtual design, were aged roughly 18 to 95 years, and lived in about 25 United States geographic areas. In the prospective study, participants were assigned to cohorts based on the clinical history participants reported in a screening survey and a study questionnaire. A participant counted as exposed if, within 2 weeks of entering the study, that participant had been in contact with someone who had a PCR-confirmed or clinician-diagnosed COVID-19 case. Each participant in the prospective study had whole blood, serum and a nasopharyngeal or oropharyngeal swab collected by mobile phlebotomists. Prospective study participants could optionally give additional blood draws and questionnaires over a roughly two-month period. Blood samples from the prospective study were shipped frozen or at room temperature prior to DNA extraction. Here is what the overall study found, with its caveats: How much clinical and demographic metadata was included differed by source and by participant, and the metadata was provided uncurated.

From a lookup of the germline V gene, CDR1 and CDR2 are MGHRA and YSYEKL. Spanning cysteine to phenylalanine, the CDR3 consists of 15 amino acids. The only DNA kept is the CDR3, 45 bases in frame from the first base. The V end loses 3 bases and the J end loses 2 bases, and a stretch of 11 bases separates them. TCRbeta CDR3 regions were amplified from genomic DNA using the immunoSEQ Assay, a bias-controlled multiplex PCR. The original methods were these. The number of nucleated cells in each sample was estimated by amplification of reference gene primers within the assay. Sequence reads were collapsed and filtered to measure the absolute abundance of every unique TCRbeta CDR3 rearrangement. For each sample, productive Simpson clonality was calculated as the square root of Simpson's diversity index across productive rearrangements. The table was pulled from immuneACCESS by TCRdb, which kept in-frame rearrangements only. Such tables lose some clones; where checked, under half of the loss comes from unresolved V genes, and the rest has no known cause. Clonal size and the V and J genes are those of that table, whereas D and trimming came from the DNA. The table for this sample lists some 360,000 clones; about nine tenths of them were counted only once. Clones ranked in the top ten supply over 1% of the sample.

As regards this clone: This receptor's antigen is unknown. Base qualities were left out, and no much larger clone turns up one base away.

The rearranged segments are TRBV4-1 and TRBJ2-1; TRBD2 could be the D gene, as 6 bases match. This TCR came from a woman aged 25 to 39 who had been exposed to COVID-19. Specimen: PBMCs or T cells enriched from blood (not recorded which). Here is the DNA: TGCGCCAGCAGCCATCCCCGGGAGACCTACAATGAGCAGTTCTTC. This yields the protein CASSHPRETYNEQFF.